This T cell receptor (beta chain) was documented in a study of response to subunit inactivated influenza vaccine. This clonotype was recorded once. Antigen specificity is unknown. Study observations and caveats: Researchers suggested that each seasonal influenza vaccination recruits few new T cells.

One entry per CDR3 protein, called by TCRdb with MiXCR from the RT-PCR reads. Of around 160,000 distinct CDR3 sequences in the sample, under 13% were seen once. V shed 5 bases and J shed 6 bases, with 13 bases lying between them. Germline V gives CDR1 SGHTA, CDR2 FQGTGA. The CDR3 covers 13 residues. The chain links TRBV7-3 to TRBJ2-5; D tentatively fits TRBD1 or TRBD2 (5 bases each). The receptor was isolated from a man aged 50 or older who received an inactivated influenza vaccine. Source: non-naive T cells sorted from PBMCs, taken roughly 6 weeks after vaccination. Here the CDR3 reads CASSLGDQQTQYF. In nucleotides, the CDR3 is TGTGCCAGCAGCCTCGGGGACCAGCAGACCCAGTACTTC. The full variable domain, its missing parts supplied by reference TRBV7-3 and TRBJ2-5, is GAGVSQTPSNKVTEKGKYVELRCDPISGHTALYWYRQSLGQGPEFLIYFQGTGAADDSGLPNDRFFAVRPEGSVSTLKIQRTERGDSAVYLCASSLGDQQTQYFGPGTRLLVL.